These 27 T cell receptor beta chains share one sample of origin, sequenced in a study of monozygotic twins with inflammatory bowel disease. Following a re-call of the 5' RACE reads, TCRdb has one entry per CDR3 protein and lacks DNA. This sample's clone table lists 150,000 to 200,000 distinct CDR3 sequences. The sample consisted of blood. The receptor set was obtained from a human donor with ulcerative colitis or Crohn's disease, or a healthy co-twin of an affected twin (not recorded which).

The chain has TRBV20-1 and TRBJ2-5. Germline V CDR1 and CDR2: DFQATT, SNEGSKA (reference sequence). CDR3 length: 15 amino acids. This CDR3 is CSARDHTVPQETQYF.

The V call is TRBV6-5, the J call TRBJ1-5; the TRBD1 assignment by TCRdb is unverifiable without DNA. CDR1 and CDR2 from the germline V gene are MNHEY and SVGAGI. The CDR3 is 15 amino acids. CDR3 loop: CASSYPGQGNQPQHF.

The chain has TRBV28 and TRBJ2-2; TCRdb indicates TRBD1, and absent DNA this call remains unverified. The CDR3 extends over 16 amino acids. Germline V gene lookup returns CDR1 MDHEN and CDR2 SYDVKM. The CDR3 is CASSLLGQEYTGELFF.

The chain recombines TRBV7-3 with TRBJ2-2. The CDR3 is made up of 13 amino acids. From germline, CDR1 is SGHTA and CDR2 FQGTGA. The CDR3: CASRVTNTGELFF.

The chain uses TRBV19 and TRBJ2-7; there is no DNA to check the TCRdb D call of TRBD2. Per germline, CDR1 LNHDA and CDR2 SQIVND (reference sequence). This CDR3 has 13 residues. The CDR3 reads CASSIGSGYEQYF. The full variable domain, its missing parts supplied by reference TRBV19 and TRBJ2-7, is DGGITQSPKYLFRKEGQNVTLSCEQNLNHDAMYWYRQDPGQGLRLIYYSQIVNDFQKGDIAEGYSVSREKKESFPLTVTSAQKNPTAFYLCASSIGSGYEQYFGPGTRLTVT.

CDR3 in amino acids: CASSGIQGPGQPQHF. The chain combines TRBV12-3 or TRBV12-4 with TRBJ1-5. This CDR3 is built from 15 residues.

The CDR3 loop reads CASSEAVAPTIYEQYF. The V gene is TRBV6-1, the J gene TRBJ2-7; the D call of TRBD1 rests on TCRdb alone, since no DNA is present to check it. Germline V gives CDR1 MNHNS, CDR2 SASEGT. The CDR3 sequence is 16 residues long.

Here the CDR3 reads CASSLEGQGSYEQYF. This chain uses TRBV5-1 with TRBJ2-7. The germline V gene has CDR1 SGHRS and CDR2 YFSETQ. The CDR3 spans 15 residues. The full variable domain, in which reference TRBV5-1 and TRBJ2-7 provide the parts outside the CDR3, is KAGVTQTPRYLIKTRGQQVTLSCSPISGHRSVSWYQQTPGQGLQFLFEYFSETQRNKGNFPGRFSGRQFSNSRSEMNVSTLELGDSALYLCASSLEGQGSYEQYFGPGTRLTVT.

The rearrangement joins TRBV28 to TRBJ2-3; the TCRdb call, TRBD1, lacks DNA for checking. The CDR3 is 15 residues long. CDR1 is MDHEN and CDR2 is SYDVKM in the germline V gene. CDR3 residues: CASSLRGRSTDTQYF.

This rearrangement joins TRBV20-1 to TRBJ2-7; the D call from TCRdb, TRBD2, cannot be confirmed without DNA. CDR3 length: 14 residues. CDR1 and CDR2 (germline): DFQATT, SNEGSKA (reference sequence). CDR3 in amino acids: CSARRAGTTYEQYF.

The V and J genes are TRBV10-3 and TRBJ1-6; TCRdb's D call, TRBD1, is unchecked because there is no DNA. CDR1 and CDR2 (germline): ENHRY, SYGVKD. The CDR3 is made up of 16 amino acids. CDR3 region: CAISEQGGRYNSPLHF.

The V gene is TRBV5-1, the J gene TRBJ2-3. The CDR3 spans 16 residues. Germline V gene lookup returns CDR1 SGHRS and CDR2 YFSETQ. The CDR3 sequence is CASSSRESFSTDTQYF.

J is TRBJ1-3 and V is TRBV6-5; the D call from TCRdb, TRBD1, cannot be confirmed without DNA. The germline CDR1 and CDR2 sequences are MNHEY and SVGAGI. This CDR3 has 16 amino acids. CDR3 protein: CASSYWAGGYGNTIYF.

The rearrangement joins TRBV29-1 to TRBJ2-3; TCRdb indicates TRBD2, and absent DNA this call remains unverified. From germline, CDR1 is SQVTM and CDR2 ANQGSEA. CDR3 length: 17 residues. The CDR3 spells CSVEDLAREGRTDTQYF.

This chain links TRBV29-1 with TRBJ1-1; the TRBD1 assignment by TCRdb is unverifiable without DNA. The CDR3 sequence is 14 residues long. From germline, CDR1 is SQVTM and CDR2 ANQGSEA. CDR3 loop: CSVEGQGSRTEAFF.

The CDR3 loop reads CASSPGSSYSYEQYF. The chain has TRBV12-3 or TRBV12-4 and TRBJ2-7; the TCRdb D gene call, TRBD1, has no DNA to confirm it. The CDR3 is 15 residues long.

This rearrangement joins TRBV5-1 to TRBJ2-3; TCRdb reports TRBD1, a call that lacks DNA to check it against. The CDR3 consists of 16 residues. Germline loops: CDR1 SGHRS, CDR2 YFSETQ. The CDR3 protein is CASSLGQIHGEDTQYF.

The chain combines TRBV5-1 with TRBJ1-5. The CDR3 consists of 15 residues. Germline V gene lookup returns CDR1 SGHRS and CDR2 YFSETQ. The CDR3 loop reads CASKANLISNQPQHF. Together with reference TRBV5-1 and TRBJ1-5, the CDR3 gives the full variable domain: KAGVTQTPRYLIKTRGQQVTLSCSPISGHRSVSWYQQTPGQGLQFLFEYFSETQRNKGNFPGRFSGRQFSNSRSEMNVSTLELGDSALYLCASKANLISNQPQHFGDGTRLSIL.

This sequence joins TRBV5-1 and TRBJ1-1. CDR1 SGHRS and CDR2 YFSETQ come from the germline V gene. The CDR3 contains 14 residues. This chain's CDR3 is CASSWGRRNTEAFF.

The rearrangement joins TRBV12-3 or TRBV12-4 to TRBJ2-4; the TCRdb call, TRBD1, lacks DNA for checking. The CDR3 is 14 residues long. The CDR3 loop reads CASSPGGAKNIQYF.

The J gene is TRBJ2-7, the V gene TRBV5-5; TCRdb names TRBD2, which stays unverified in the absence of DNA. This CDR3 has 15 residues. The germline gives CDR1 SGHKS, CDR2 YYEKEE (reference sequence). The CDR3 spells CASSLVLAGVYEQYF.

CDR3 sequence reads: CASSLSPGQALEQYF. The J gene is TRBJ2-7, the V gene TRBV7-2; the TCRdb call, TRBD1, lacks DNA for checking. Germline values: CDR1 SGHTA, CDR2 FQGNSA. The CDR3 spans 15 residues.

V usage is TRBV5-1 and J usage is TRBJ2-5; absent DNA, TCRdb's TRBD1 call cannot be checked. From germline, CDR1 is SGHRS and CDR2 YFSETQ. The CDR3 sequence is 14 residues long. CDR3: CASSLSPGEETQYF.

This chain links TRBV7-6 with TRBJ1-6; TCRdb calls TRBD1, which cannot be checked without DNA. Germline V gene data show CDR1 as SGHVS and CDR2 as FNYEAQ. CDR3 length: 18 residues. The CDR3 here is CASSPWEWTAPYNSPLHF.

This sequence joins TRBV5-5 and TRBJ2-6; lacking DNA, the TRBD2 call made by TCRdb goes unchecked. This CDR3 is built from 17 residues. Per the germline V gene, CDR1 is SGHKS and CDR2 is YYEKEE (reference sequence). The CDR3 loop reads CASSLVGGLSGANVLTF.

This chain joins TRBV12-3 or TRBV12-4 and TRBJ1-5. CDR3 length: 14 residues. The chain's CDR3 is CASSDGTANQPQHF.

This chain joins TRBV27 and TRBJ2-7; TCRdb's assignment of TRBD2 cannot be checked, as there is no DNA. CDR3 length: 15 residues. The germline V gene encodes CDR1 MNHEY and CDR2 SMNVEV (reference sequence). CDR3 region: CASSLSTEVPYEQYF.